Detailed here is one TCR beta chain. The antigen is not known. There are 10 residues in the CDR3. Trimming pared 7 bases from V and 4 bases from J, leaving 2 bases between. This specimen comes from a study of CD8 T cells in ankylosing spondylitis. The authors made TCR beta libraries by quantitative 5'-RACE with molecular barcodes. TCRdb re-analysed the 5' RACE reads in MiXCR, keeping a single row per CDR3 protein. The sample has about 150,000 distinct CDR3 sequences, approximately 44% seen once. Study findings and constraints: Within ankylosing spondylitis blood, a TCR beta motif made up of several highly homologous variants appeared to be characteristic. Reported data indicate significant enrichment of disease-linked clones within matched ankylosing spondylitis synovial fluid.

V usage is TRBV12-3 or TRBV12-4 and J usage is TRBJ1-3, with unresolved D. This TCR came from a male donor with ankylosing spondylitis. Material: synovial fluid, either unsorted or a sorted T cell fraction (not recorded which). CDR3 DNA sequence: TGTGCCAGCAAGGGAAACACCATATATTTT. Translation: CASKGNTIYF.